These T cell receptor beta chains were read from a single sample in a study of blood T cell repertoires in COVID-19. TCRdb's table, derived via immunoSEQ multiplex PCR, lists solely in-frame clones and lacks some. The sample has roughly 350,000 clones; under 95% are singletons. Input material: PBMCs or T cells enriched from blood (not recorded which). These TCRs come from a woman between 25 and 40 years old who had recovered from COVID-19. The CDR3 runs from the conserved cysteine through the conserved F or W. D genes are given only for firm matches. The listing skips clone size in some rows; elsewhere it reads once, few, many or a size class.

TRBV28	TRBJ1-1	NA	NA	CASSSGGTNTEAFF	TGTGCCAGCAGTTCTGGCGGGACGAACACTGAAGCTTTCTTT
TRBV19	TRBJ1-1	NA	NA	CASNFAGETYTEAFF	TGTGCCAGTAACTTTGCGGGGGAAACTTACACTGAAGCTTTCTTT
TRBV24-1	TRBJ1-5	NA	NA	CATSDHSTGRPQHF	TGTGCCACCAGTGATCATTCTACAGGGAGGCCCCAGCATTTT
TRBV2	TRBJ2-7	NA	NA	CASRPSSSNEQYF	TGTGCCAGCAGGCCATCCTCTAGCAACGAGCAGTACTTC
TRBV5-1	TRBJ2-1	once	TRBD1	CASRPGTGGNEQFF	TGCGCCAGCAGGCCCGGGACAGGGGGTAATGAGCAGTTCTTC
TRBV7-8	TRBJ1-5	NA	NA	CASSLEGRYSNQPQHF	TGTGCCAGCAGCTTAGAAGGGAGGTATAGCAATCAGCCCCAGCATTTT
TRBV6-1	TRBJ1-6	NA	NA	CASSEFRTYNSPLHF	TGTGCCAGCAGTGAGTTCAGGACTTATAATTCACCCCTCCACTTT
TRBV2	TRBJ2-5	NA	TRBD1	CASRRTGLETQYF	TGTGCCAGCAGAAGGACAGGGTTGGAGACCCAGTACTTC
TRBV28	TRBJ1-1	NA	TRBD1	CASSNPGQGVNTEAFF	TGTGCCAGCAGTAACCCGGGACAGGGGGTGAACACTGAAGCTTTCTTT
TRBV7-2	TRBJ2-7	NA	NA	CASSLNLRRTYEQYF	TGTGCCAGCAGCTTAAATCTCCGGAGAACCTACGAGCAGTACTTC
TRBV6-6	TRBJ1-6	NA	NA	CASSQRQAFNSPLHF	TGTGCCAGCAGTCAACGACAGGCCTTCAATTCACCCCTCCACTTT